This T cell receptor beta chain originates from a study of blood T cell repertoires in COVID-19. The wider study: Spain, Italy and the United States supplied samples that represented acute and convalescent COVID-19. T cells, B-cell-depleted T cells, or PBMCs provided the cDNA or gDNA that served as material.

The Seattle patients, enrolled during active infection, were followed longitudinally. This clone was observed a handful of times. In the authors' workflow: How many nucleated cells were present was estimated from reference gene primer amplification. Assay: immunoSEQ multiplex PCR; the TCRdb copy retains only in-frame clones and omits some. That table furnishes V, J and clone size, whereas the DNA furnished D and trimming. The profile shows roughly 180,000 clones, roughly 79% of them singletons. Sample: peripheral blood. The sequence derives from a middle-aged woman with COVID-19, enrolled during active disease.

CDR3 protein: CASSPSRGNEQFF. The CDR3 DNA follows: TGTGCCAGTAGTCCGTCTCGGGGGAATGAGCAGTTCTTC. The chain combines TRBV19 with TRBJ2-1; a weak D match, TRBD2 (6 bases). Germline CDR1 reads LNHDA; CDR2 reads SQIVND (reference sequence). CDR3 length: 13 residues. Trimming left V 5 bases short and J 7 bases short, with 12 bases between.